A single sample gave rise to the 30 T cell receptor beta chains below, sequenced in a study of blood T cell repertoires in COVID-19. Sequencing was performed with immunoSEQ multiplex PCR; in TCRdb, only in-frame clones are kept and a portion is missing. The data hold some 210,000 clones, with roughly 82% observed a single time. Sequencing used peripheral blood. These receptors were obtained from a woman aged 40 to 50 with acute or convalescent COVID-19.

The chain has TRBV2 and TRBJ2-3; 11 nucleotides agree with TRBD2. CDR1 is SNHLY, CDR2 FYNNEI, per germline. The CDR3 has 14 residues. The trim removed 4 bases at V and 4 bases at J, leaving 1 base unmatched. DNA for the CDR3: TGTGCCAGCAGTGGACTAGCGGGATCAGATACGCAGTATTTT. Its translation: CASSGLAGSDTQYF.

V is TRBV6-5 and J is TRBJ2-7; 9 bases line up with TRBD2. The ends lost 7 bases at V and 11 bases at J; junction bases unmatched: 18. The CDR3 extends over 15 amino acids. Germline lookup yields CDR1 MNHEY and CDR2 SVGAGI. CDR3 protein: CASTLSGGPTRSEYF. CDR3 nucleotides: TGTGCCAGCACCTTAAGCGGGGGGCCAACACGTTCGGAGTACTTC.

The chain recombines TRBV27 with TRBJ2-7; D is undetermined. The CDR3 length is 13 residues. Trimming took 2 bases from V and 3 from J, leaving 8 bases between them. The germline gives CDR1 MNHEY, CDR2 SMNVEV (reference sequence). The CDR3 spells CASSLVLGYEQYF. CDR3 nucleotides: TGTGCCAGCAGTTTAGTCCTAGGCTACGAGCAGTACTTC.

The chain uses TRBV12-5 and TRBJ2-1; a weak D match, TRBD2 (6 bases). With 7 bases removed from V and 6 bases from J, the gap between germline ends came to 13 bases. In germline, CDR1 is LGHNT, CDR2 FRNRAP. This CDR3 contains 13 residues. The CDR3 DNA reads TGTGCTAGTGTCCCTCTCGGGAGCAATGAGCAGTTCTTC. Translating gives CASVPLGSNEQFF.

The chain employs TRBV27 and TRBJ1-2; TRBD1 aligns across 7 bases. The germline CDR1 and CDR2 sequences are MNHEY and SMNVEV (reference sequence). The CDR3 length is 14 residues. J lost 4 bases, V lost 3 bases, and 5 bases had no gene match. For the CDR3, the DNA is TGTGCCAGCAGTTTGTCCCCAGGGGGCTATGGCTACACCTTC. It codes for CASSLSPGGYGYTF.

The chain recombines TRBV10-3 with TRBJ2-5, with a tentative D call TRBD1 (6 bases). The V end was cut by 10 bases, the J end by 2 bases, with 14 bases between. CDR1 is ENHRY and CDR2 is SYGVKD in the germline V gene. The CDR3 has 13 residues. The CDR3 DNA follows: TGTGCCACCGGGACAAGCAATCAAGAGACCCAGTACTTC. The encoded protein is CATGTSNQETQYF.

The J gene is TRBJ2-2, the V gene TRBV19, with 10 nucleotides matching TRBD1. The V gene end was trimmed by 6 bases and the J gene end by 7 bases; junction bases not matched to a gene: 8. Germline V gene data show CDR1 as LNHDA and CDR2 as SQIVND (reference sequence). There are 15 residues in the CDR3. CDR3 sequence (DNA): TGTGCCAGTAGCGAAAGACAGGGGGCGGGCGGGGAGCTGTTTTTT. It translates to CASSERQGAGGELFF.

The rearrangement links TRBV2 to TRBJ1-2, with no clear D. The V and J ends lost 7 bases and 6 bases respectively, with 6 bases between them. The CDR3 length is 10 residues. The V gene's germline CDR1 is SNHLY and CDR2 FYNNEI. CDR3 bases: TGTGCCAGCACCGCAGATGGCTACACCTTC. Translating it yields CASTADGYTF.

The chain links TRBV27 to TRBJ2-7; D not resolved. The CDR3 runs to 13 residues. In germline, CDR1 is MNHEY, CDR2 SMNVEV (reference sequence). V lost 2 bases to trimming and J lost 4 bases, with 9 bases between them. This CDR3 is CASSLSSAYEQYF. The CDR3 DNA is TGTGCCAGCAGTTTAAGTTCTGCGTACGAGCAGTACTTC.

The chain joins TRBV29-1 to TRBJ1-2, with 10 bases identical to TRBD1. V shed 8 bases and J 2 bases; nucleotides not matched to a gene: 5. CDR1 and CDR2 (germline): SQVTM, ANQGSEA. The CDR3 loop spans 13 amino acids. The CDR3 sequence is CSTGQGVNYGYTF. CDR3 DNA: TGCAGCACTGGACAGGGGGTCAACTATGGCTACACCTTC.

The J gene is TRBJ1-5, the V gene TRBV30; the D gene is possibly TRBD1 (6 bases). The ends were cut back, 0 bases at V and 7 bases at J, with 13 bases in the middle. CDR1 is GTSNPN, CDR2 SVGIG, per germline (reference sequence). This CDR3 contains 14 residues. The CDR3 nucleotides are TGTGCCTGGAGTGTTGGAGGGGGAGGGCAGCCCCAGCATTTT. It codes for CAWSVGGGGQPQHF.

The J gene is TRBJ1-1, the V gene TRBV29-1, with 7 bases that match TRBD1. The germline V gene encodes CDR1 SQVTM and CDR2 ANQGSEA. V lost 4 bases to trimming and J lost 4 bases; unmatched junction nucleotides: 3. This CDR3 has 12 residues. CDR3 loop: CSVAPGGTEAFF. Here the CDR3 DNA reads TGCAGCGTTGCCCCAGGGGGCACTGAAGCTTTCTTT.

The rearrangement joins TRBV24-1 to TRBJ1-6; 7 bases match TRBD1. Germline assignment: CDR1 KGHDR and CDR2 SFDVKD. There are 17 residues in the CDR3. Trimming took 0 bases from V and 5 from J; bases not matched to a gene: 6. CDR3 nucleotide sequence: TGTGCCACCAGTGATTTGAAAGGGGACAGAAATAATTCACCCCTCCACTTT. Translated, it gives CATSDLKGDRNNSPLHF.

The CDR3 spells CASSQGRGGEQYF. CDR3 nucleotide sequence: TGTGCCAGCAGCCAAGGGCGGGGGGGCGAGCAGTACTTC. This chain links TRBV3-1 (or the pseudogene TRBV3-2) with TRBJ2-7; 9 nucleotides match TRBD2. V dropped 1 base and J dropped 6; count of bases not matched to a gene: 1. Germline CDR1 reads LGHDT; CDR2 reads YNNKEL (reference sequence). The length of the CDR3 is 13 residues.

Ten or more counts support this clone. Other DNA sequences in this specimen translate into the identical CDR3. The chain recombines TRBV5-1 with TRBJ2-1, with 8 bases identical to TRBD2. The length of the CDR3 is 14 residues. The germline V gene has CDR1 SGHRS and CDR2 YFSETQ. The V gene end was trimmed by 2 bases and the J gene end by 5 bases; junction bases not matched to a gene: 3. DNA of the CDR3: TGCGCCAGCAGCTTAACTAGCGGAAACAATGAGCAGTTCTTC. Translated, it gives CASSLTSGNNEQFF.

V and J are TRBV19 and TRBJ1-3, with TRBD1 identical over 8 bases. The trim removed 7 bases at V and 2 bases at J, leaving 7 bases unmatched. The CDR3 totals 15 residues. Germline CDR1 and CDR2: LNHDA and SQIVND (reference sequence). The DNA of the CDR3 is TGTGCCAGTAAAGGACAGGGCATCCCTGGAAACACCATATATTTT. It is translated as CASKGQGIPGNTIYF.

V is TRBV27 and J is TRBJ1-1; 7 bases agree with TRBD1. Unmatched junction bases numbered 15, after V lost 6 bases and J lost 5 bases. The germline CDR1 and CDR2 sequences are MNHEY and SMNVEV (reference sequence). The CDR3 totals 16 residues. For the CDR3, the DNA is TGTGCCAGCAGCCACCTGACAGGGAGGTTAGGGACTGAAGCTTTCTTT. The encoded protein is CASSHLTGRLGTEAFF.

The table lists this clone with a few counts. The gene calls are TRBV7-2 and TRBJ2-7, with 7 bases that match TRBD2. Trimming cost V 6 bases and J 0 bases; bases outside gene matches: 8. This CDR3 comprises 15 residues. Germline CDR1 reads SGHTA; CDR2 reads FQGNSA. CDR3 residues: CASRLTSFDSYEQYF. The DNA for the CDR3 is TGTGCCAGCAGACTGACTAGCTTCGACTCCTACGAGCAGTACTTC.

This clone was counted many times. The chain recombines TRBV4-2 with TRBJ2-2; no clear D. CDR1 and CDR2 from the germline V gene are LGHNA and YNFKEQ. The CDR3 runs 11 residues. V was shortened by 4 bases and J by 10 bases, with 7 bases between the two germline ends. In DNA form, the CDR3 reads TGTGCCAGCAGCCCATCAGAGGAGCTGTTTTTT. Translation: CASSPSEELFF.

The chain links TRBV16 to TRBJ2-3; 8 bases map to TRBD2. Looked up from germline, CDR1 is KGHSY and CDR2 is FQNENV. The V gene end was trimmed by 5 bases and the J gene end by 2 bases; junction bases not matched to a gene: 9. The CDR3 is 16 residues long. The CDR3 nucleotides are TGTGCCAGCAGCAACCCGGGGGGGCGGAACACAGATACGCAGTATTTT. It is translated as CASSNPGGRNTDTQYF. Full variable domain (outside the CDR3, taken from reference TRBV16 and TRBJ2-3): GEEVAQTPKHLVRGEGQKAKLYCAPIKGHSYVFWYQQVLKNEFKFLISFQNENVFDETGMPKERFSAKCLPNSPCSLEIQATKLEDSAVYFCASSNPGGRNTDTQYFGPGTRLTVL.

The rearrangement uses TRBV9 and TRBJ1-4, with a weak D call TRBD1 (5 bases). V dropped 4 bases and J dropped 5 bases, with 15 bases sitting between them. Germline CDR1 is SGDLS and CDR2 is YYNGEE. The CDR3 contains 15 residues. The CDR3, as DNA: TGTGCCAGCAGCAGCGGGGCCGGAGACAATGAAAAACTGTTTTTT. Its protein is CASSSGAGDNEKLFF.

The chain couples TRBV6-6 to TRBJ1-1; possible D gene TRBD1, 6 bases. The CDR3 loop spans 13 amino acids. Germline values: CDR1 MNHNY, CDR2 SVGAGI (reference sequence). Trimming took off 10 bases at V and 1 base at J, with 13 bases between the two ends. CDR3 loop: CATLPDRNTEAFF. CDR3 bases: TGTGCCACACTCCCGGACAGGAACACTGAAGCTTTCTTT.

The CDR3 region is CASSQAIDQGQYGYTF. Written as DNA, the CDR3 is TGTGCCAGCAGCCAAGCAATTGACCAGGGGCAGTATGGCTACACCTTC. The chain links TRBV3-1 (or the pseudogene TRBV3-2) to TRBJ1-2; maybe TRBD1 (6 bases). This CDR3 has 16 residues. Germline V gene sequence: CDR1 LGHDT, CDR2 YNNKEL (reference sequence). V was shortened by 1 base and J by 5 bases, with 17 bases between the two germline ends.

The V call is TRBV6-5, the J call TRBJ1-2; no clear D. The CDR3 length is 12 residues. Germline assignment: CDR1 MNHEY and CDR2 SVGAGI. V lost 6 bases, J lost 8 bases, and 13 bases lay in between. For the CDR3, the DNA is TGTGCCAGCAGCCCCGAGGGTGACGGCTACACCTTC. It encodes CASSPEGDGYTF.

This chain links TRBV30 with TRBJ2-3; D is undetermined. CDR3 length: 11 residues. V was trimmed by 2 bases and J by 10 bases, leaving 10 bases between them. CDR1 and CDR2 from the germline V gene are GTSNPN and SVGIG (reference sequence). The CDR3 coding sequence is TGTGCCTGGAGTCTGCGATCTGCGCAGTATTTT. It codes for CAWSLRSAQYF.

The count of this clone is one. CDR3 coding DNA: TGTGCCAGCAGCTTAGGACTAGCGGGGGAAGATACGCAGTATTTT. Protein product: CASSLGLAGEDTQYF. V usage is TRBV7-2 and J usage is TRBJ2-3; 12 bases line up with TRBD2. The CDR3 loop spans 15 amino acids. V shed 1 base, J shed 5 bases, and the junction held 1 base outside the gene matches. Germline V gene data show CDR1 as SGHTA and CDR2 as FQGNSA.

V is TRBV19 and J is TRBJ1-2; a weak D match, TRBD1 (6 bases). The CDR3 is made up of 13 amino acids. Trimming left V 3 bases short and J 7 bases short, with 12 bases between. The V gene's germline CDR1 is LNHDA and CDR2 SQIVND (reference sequence). CDR3 in amino acids: CASSIGQIGGYTF. The CDR3 DNA reads as TGTGCCAGTAGTATTGGACAGATCGGTGGCTACACCTTC. Drawing the rest from reference TRBV19 and TRBJ1-2, the complete variable domain is DGGITQSPKYLFRKEGQNVTLSCEQNLNHDAMYWYRQDPGQGLRLIYYSQIVNDFQKGDIAEGYSVSREKKESFPLTVTSAQKNPTAFYLCASSIGQIGGYTFGSGTRLTVV.

This clone was observed once. This sequence joins TRBV11-3 and TRBJ2-2; D gene uncertain. The germline V gene encodes CDR1 SGHNT and CDR2 YENEEA. The CDR3 contains 13 residues. V lost 0 bases and J 6 bases, leaving 5 bases between the germline ends. DNA for the CDR3: TGTGCCAGCAGCTTAGATGTCGCCGGGGAGCTGTTTTTT. Its protein is CASSLDVAGELFF.

V is TRBV5-6 and J is TRBJ1-2; no clear D. The germline gives CDR1 SGHDT, CDR2 YYEEEE. The CDR3 consists of 13 residues. The V end lost 5 bases, the J end lost 3 bases, and 11 bases lay between the germline ends. In DNA, the CDR3 is TGTGCCAGCAGGCTCCCCGGAGACTATGGCTACACCTTC. Residues: CASRLPGDYGYTF.

The chain joins TRBV10-3 to TRBJ2-1; tentative D call: TRBD2 (5 bases). Germline CDR1 is ENHRY and CDR2 is SYGVKD. Trimming removed 1 base at V and 5 bases at J, with 9 bases between. CDR3 size: 14 residues. The CDR3 loop reads CAISEYGENNEQFF. CDR3 in DNA: TGTGCCATCAGTGAGTACGGGGAGAACAATGAGCAGTTCTTC.